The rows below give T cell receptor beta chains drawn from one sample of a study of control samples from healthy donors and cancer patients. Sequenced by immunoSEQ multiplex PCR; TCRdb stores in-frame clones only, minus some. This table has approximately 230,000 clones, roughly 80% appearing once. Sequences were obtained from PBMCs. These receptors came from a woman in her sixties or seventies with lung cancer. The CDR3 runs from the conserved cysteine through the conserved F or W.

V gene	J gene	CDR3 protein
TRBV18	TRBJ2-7	CATTGSERLQYF
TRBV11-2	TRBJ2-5	CASSLPSGGQETQYF
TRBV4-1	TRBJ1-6	CASSLGQVNSPLHF
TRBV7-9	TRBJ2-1	CASSPKVRQGGFYNEQFF
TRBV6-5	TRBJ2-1	CASSSGTGKYNEQFF
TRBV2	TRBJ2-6	CASSAGQLSGANVLTF
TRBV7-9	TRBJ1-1	CASSLVRTEAFF
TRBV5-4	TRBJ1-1	CASGRGLENTEAFF
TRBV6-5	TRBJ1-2	CASTESFYGYTF
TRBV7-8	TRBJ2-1	CASSLGSGAPDEQFF
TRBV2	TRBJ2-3	CASRALYGETDSSTDTQYF
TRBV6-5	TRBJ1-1	CASVQGMNTEAFF
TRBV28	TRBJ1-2	CASSLDVGQGNYGYTF
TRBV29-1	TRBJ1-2	CSTLTGKGYGYTF
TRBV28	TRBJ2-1	CASSFFDGSYNEQFF
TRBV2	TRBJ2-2	CASKLDINTGELFF
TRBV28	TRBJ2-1	CASSSGGRHEQFF
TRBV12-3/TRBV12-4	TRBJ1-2	CASSLDRYGYTF
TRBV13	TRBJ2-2	CASSGRDRAIGELFF
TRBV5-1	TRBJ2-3	CASSLYTDTQYF
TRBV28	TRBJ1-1	CASSLLPTRRNTEAFF
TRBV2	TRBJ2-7	CASGQGYEQYF
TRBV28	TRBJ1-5	CASSSSGTGGQPQHF
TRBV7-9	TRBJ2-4	CASSQHADRIQYF
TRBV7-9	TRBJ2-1	CASSSVGINEQFF
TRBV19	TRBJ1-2	CASSSTPPGAYTF
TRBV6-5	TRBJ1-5	CASSWTGGDQPQHF
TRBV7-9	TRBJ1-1	CASSIQYRDGRGGAFF
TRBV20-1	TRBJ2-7	CSASSGTYSGEQYF
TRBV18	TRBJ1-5	CASSPPSGSGNQPQHF
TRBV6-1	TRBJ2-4	CASSESRSSSGRVIQYF
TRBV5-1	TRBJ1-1	CASSLQGATEAFF
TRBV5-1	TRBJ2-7	CASSAGGNSGLSYEQYF
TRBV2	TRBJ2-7	CASGRDRSYEQYF
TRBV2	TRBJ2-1	CASRGASGRNEQFF
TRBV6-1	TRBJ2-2	CASSEADTGELFF
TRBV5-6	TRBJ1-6	CASSWRQGRSPLHF
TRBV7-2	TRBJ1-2	CASSLPGTNYGYTF
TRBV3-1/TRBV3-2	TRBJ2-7	CASSQEQGSYEQYF
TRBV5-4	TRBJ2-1	CASSPDTHNEQFF
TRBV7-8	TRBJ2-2	CASSLGGTGTGSGELFF
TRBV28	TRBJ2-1	CASSWTSVNEQFF
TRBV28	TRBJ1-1	CASSLGTAMNTEAFF
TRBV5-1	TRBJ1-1	CASSLHQGRGTEAFF
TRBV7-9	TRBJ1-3	CASSLRQVTSGNTIYF
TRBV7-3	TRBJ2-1	CASSLPASGSNEQFF
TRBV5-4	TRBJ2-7	CASSRAYRGSSYEQYF
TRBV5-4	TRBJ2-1	CASSQSGGTYNEQFF
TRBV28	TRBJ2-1	CASTSPGQGNNEQFF
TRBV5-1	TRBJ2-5	CASSEQETQYF
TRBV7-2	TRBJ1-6	CASSLAGGSPLHF
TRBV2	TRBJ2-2	CASSEQGLNTGELFF
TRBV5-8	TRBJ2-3	CASSLGGEDTQYF